Listed below are T cell receptor beta chains from one sample, sequenced in a study of OX40 agonist ivuxolimab in advanced cancers. Clones were read by immunoSEQ multiplex PCR, and TCRdb kept only the in-frame ones, dropping some. The repertoire holds about 80,000 clones, with 70% to 90% as singletons. The source material was CD4+ or CD8+ T cells sorted from blood, sampled in a trial of the OX40 agonist ivuxolimab. The receptor set was obtained from an adult with an advanced solid tumor such as melanoma, head and neck, liver or kidney cancer. CDR3s leave out the opening cysteine and the closing phenylalanine or tryptophan. A D gene is named only where the DNA matches it firmly.

v_call	j_call	cdr3_length	d_call	cdr3_aa
TRBV27	TRBJ1-5	12	.	ASSLRPGFQPQH
TRBV18	TRBJ1-1	13	.	ASSPRHRENTEAF
TRBV30	TRBJ2-7	13	.	AWSVYDGRPYEQY
TRBV30	TRBJ2-5	18	.	AWRGTWDGPTGRASGEQY
TRBV7-9	TRBJ1-3	15	.	ASSLYGGTGSGNTIY
TRBV7-9	TRBJ1-5	12	TRBD1	ASSLQGANQPQH
TRBV18	TRBJ1-4	13	TRBD1	ASSQTGVTNEKLF
TRBV4-3	TRBJ2-7	12	.	ASSQDRQTRGKY
TRBV2	TRBJ2-7	11	.	ASRRDISYEQY
TRBV7-8	TRBJ2-5	14	TRBD2	ASSPTLAGGQETQY
TRBV5-1	TRBJ2-4	13	.	ASSLADRTKNIQY
TRBV5-4	TRBJ1-1	12	.	ASSMTALNTEAF
TRBV2	TRBJ2-2	12	TRBD1	ASRGDRGPGELF
TRBV7-6	TRBJ1-6	16	.	ASSPRSVGGGYNSPLH
TRBV7-2	TRBJ1-3	12	.	ASSLRNEANTIY
TRBV11-3	TRBJ2-5	13	TRBD2	ASSRASGHQETQY
TRBV7-8	TRBJ1-2	11	TRBD1	ASSLRQGGGYT
TRBV9	TRBJ1-1	14	TRBD1	ASAPRDRGLYTEAF
TRBV11-2	TRBJ2-3	16	TRBD2	ASSSTSGRTRGTDTQY
TRBV10-3	TRBJ2-1	13	.	AISVLSGSYNEQF
TRBV10-1	TRBJ1-3	13	.	ASRPDRSSGNTIY
TRBV19	TRBJ1-6	13	.	ASSYQGSANSPLH
TRBV18	TRBJ1-1	11	TRBD1	ASSLDRVAEAF
TRBV19	TRBJ1-1	13	.	ASRRSGGWGTEAF
TRBV7-7	TRBJ1-4	11	.	ASSLGRNEKLF
TRBV7-2	TRBJ2-7	10	.	ASSLTPYEQY
TRBV2	TRBJ2-5	15	TRBD2	ASSEARGGGYQETQY
TRBV7-2	TRBJ2-5	10	.	ASRTPIETQY
TRBV19	TRBJ1-3	15	TRBD1	ASSILLPGTGKNTIY
TRBV18	TRBJ2-2	14	TRBD1	ASSPTGTGSTGELF
TRBV14	TRBJ1-4	13	.	ASSHSAGRVEKLF
TRBV19	TRBJ2-5	14	TRBD2	ASSIAGGGVQETQY
TRBV7-9	TRBJ1-1	12	.	ASSLDSYYTEAF
TRBV6-1	TRBJ2-3	10	.	ASKGEIQPQY
TRBV9	TRBJ1-3	12	.	ASSVASSGNTIY
TRBV7-9	TRBJ2-2	10	.	ASNRGTGELF
TRBV7-9	TRBJ1-1	9	.	ASSLLTEAF
TRBV19	TRBJ1-5	13	.	ASSIGGSPHQPQH
TRBV9	TRBJ1-4	11	TRBD1	ASSVDRGEKLF
TRBV11-2	TRBJ2-1	12	.	ASSSVRRYNEQF
TRBV30	TRBJ2-7	11	TRBD1	AWGTGTIHEQY
TRBV28	TRBJ1-2	14	TRBD1	ASRIRTGKANYGYT
TRBV11-2	TRBJ1-2	15	.	ASKRLTSWGGAFGYT
TRBV5-1	.	13	.	ASSVQSGFDYEQY
TRBV11-2	TRBJ2-7	12	.	ASSVEDYSYEQY
TRBV15	TRBJ1-2	13	.	ATSLGQLGKGGYT
TRBV18	TRBJ1-3	15	TRBD1	ASSPKGQGSSGNTIY
TRBV10-3	TRBJ1-2	10	TRBD1	ASTTGEGGYT
TRBV7-8	TRBJ2-1	18	TRBD2	ASSLAVGGDLRPPYDEQF
TRBV5-1	TRBJ1-1	13	TRBD1	ASSSLQGVNTEAF
TRBV7-6	TRBJ2-5	12	TRBD1	ASSSVDRGETQY
TRBV27	TRBJ2-2	13	.	ASRPGGPNTGELF
TRBV7-9	TRBJ1-2	11	TRBD1	ASSRTGVRGYT
TRBV28	TRBJ1-6	13	.	ASSFQDSYNSPLH